This is a list of T cell receptor beta chains from one sample in a study of blood T cell repertoires in COVID-19. Assay used: immunoSEQ multiplex PCR; TCRdb lists only in-frame clones, some missing. Counted here are more than 45,000 clones, under 90% occurring once; the ten biggest clones make up 2.6%. The sequencing sample was made of peripheral blood. The receptors were sampled from an elderly woman with COVID-19, enrolled during active disease. The CDR3 runs from the conserved cysteine through the conserved F or W. The order of the fields is clone size, V gene, D gene, J gene, CDR3 protein, CDR3 DNA. The D gene is left open where the match is weak. Not all rows give a size; the values are once, few, many and, for expanded clones, a class.

-,TRBV5-1,TRBD1,TRBJ2-7,CASSWTGGKYEQYF,TGCGCCAGCAGCTGGACAGGGGGCAAATACGAGCAGTACTTC
-,TRBV6-5,TRBD1,TRBJ1-2,CASSSPGQGIDGYTF,TGTGCCAGCAGTTCGCCGGGACAGGGGATTGATGGCTACACCTTC
-,TRBV6-5,TRBD1,TRBJ2-7,CASRRDRGYEQYF,TGTGCCAGCAGGAGGGACAGGGGGTACGAGCAGTACTTC
-,TRBV6-5,-,TRBJ1-1,CAFQVTSTEAFF,TGTGCCTTTCAGGTCACAAGCACTGAAGCTTTCTTT
once,TRBV9,TRBD1,TRBJ1-2,CASSQIRGDRPYGYTF,TGTGCCAGCAGCCAAATAAGGGGGGACAGGCCCTATGGCTACACCTTC
-,TRBV7-3,TRBD1,TRBJ1-2,CASSSGQRSYGYTF,TGTGCCAGCAGCTCGGGACAGAGGAGCTATGGCTACACCTTC
-,TRBV2,TRBD1,TRBJ1-1,CASRGTASGEAFF,TGTGCCAGCAGGGGGACAGCGTCCGGTGAAGCTTTCTTT
-,TRBV2,-,TRBJ2-5,CASTGDILGTQYF,TGTGCCAGCACCGGGGACATTTTGGGGACCCAGTACTTC
-,TRBV19,-,TRBJ2-1,CASSPRVSGDEQFF,TGTGCCAGTAGTCCCAGGGTTTCAGGGGATGAGCAGTTCTTC
-,TRBV7-8,TRBD1,TRBJ1-5,CASSPQGARNQPQHF,TGTGCCAGCAGCCCCCAGGGGGCGCGCAATCAGCCCCAGCATTTT
-,TRBV6-6,-,TRBJ1-2,CASSYESGHRGYTF,TGTGCCAGCAGTTACGAATCAGGACATCGGGGCTACACCTTC
-,TRBV19,-,TRBJ2-1,CASSMAGTYNEQFF,TGTGCCAGTAGTATGGCGGGTACCTACAATGAGCAGTTCTTC
once,TRBV19,-,TRBJ2-5,CASSNPLGGRVEETQYF,TGTGCCAGTAGTAACCCCTTGGGAGGCAGGGTGGAAGAGACCCAGTACTTC
-,TRBV5-1,TRBD1,TRBJ1-2,CASSRGQGTGDPGYTF,TGCGCCAGCAGCCGCGGACAGGGGACCGGTGATCCTGGCTACACCTTC
-,TRBV5-1,-,TRBJ1-2,CASSPGDLLDGYTF,TGCGCCAGCAGCCCGGGGGACCTGTTAGATGGCTACACCTTC
-,TRBV14,-,TRBJ2-3,CASSQGTGRPRIHF,TGTGCCAGCAGCCAAGGGACGGGGAGGCCCCGTATTCATTTT
-,TRBV5-1,TRBD1,TRBJ1-6,CASSSGQMTNSPLHF,TGCGCCAGCAGCTCGGGACAGATGACGAATTCACCCCTCCACTTT
-,TRBV6-1,-,TRBJ1-2,CASSEYFHYGYTF,TGTGCCAGCAGTGAATATTTCCACTATGGCTACACCTTC
once,TRBV11-3,TRBD2,TRBJ2-7,CASSLAGLTHEQYF,TGTGCCAGCAGCTTAGCGGGACTAACCCACGAGCAGTACTTC
-,TRBV6-5,-,TRBJ1-2,CASSYSTPYGYTF,TGTGCCAGCAGTTACTCGACTCCCTATGGCTACACCTTC
-,TRBV19,TRBD2,TRBJ2-7,CASSILPPPSSGDYEQYF,TGTGCCAGTAGTATACTCCCCCCCCCATCTAGCGGGGATTACGAGCAGTACTTC
-,TRBV9,TRBD1,TRBJ1-2,CASSFEDRENGYTF,TGTGCCAGCAGCTTTGAGGACAGGGAAAATGGCTACACCTTC
-,TRBV19,TRBD1,TRBJ1-5,CASSIRDRVGQPQHF,TGTGCCAGTAGTATCCGGGACAGGGTCGGTCAGCCCCAGCATTTT
once,TRBV28,-,TRBJ1-2,CAIRDTQWGGYTF,TGTGCCATCCGGGACACCCAGTGGGGTGGCTACACCTTC
-,TRBV5-1,-,TRBJ2-1,CASSFLDSWLYNEQFF,TGCGCCAGCAGCTTCCTCGACTCCTGGTTGTACAATGAGCAGTTCTTC
-,TRBV7-2,TRBD1,TRBJ2-6,CASSPETGGTGANVLTF,TGTGCCAGCAGCCCAGAGACAGGGGGAACAGGGGCCAACGTCCTGACTTTC
-,TRBV7-2,-,TRBJ2-1,CASLLEVRQFF,TGTGCCAGCCTTTTAGAAGTCCGGCAGTTCTTC
once,TRBV3-1/TRBV3-2,-,TRBJ2-7,CASSQGSLREQYF,TGTGCCAGCAGCCAAGGCTCGTTGAGGGAGCAGTACTTC
-,TRBV13,-,TRBJ1-3,CASSSPTPGNTIYF,TGTGCCAGCAGCTCACCTACCCCTGGAAACACCATATATTTT
-,TRBV7-9,-,TRBJ1-2,CASSFVEDGYTF,TGTGCCAGCAGCTTTGTGGAGGATGGCTACACCTTC
-,TRBV3-1/TRBV3-2,-,TRBJ1-2,CASSRREGSYGYTF,TGTGCCAGCAGCCGCCGGGAGGGATCCTATGGCTACACCTTC
-,TRBV5-1,-,TRBJ1-2,CASSPTRQRLNYGYTF,TGCGCCAGCAGCCCCACCCGACAGAGACTTAACTATGGCTACACCTTC
-,TRBV30,-,TRBJ1-2,CAWSAQQGSNYGYTF,TGTGCCTGGAGTGCTCAACAGGGTTCTAACTATGGCTACACCTTC
-,TRBV28,-,TRBJ1-2,CASSSSGNYGYTF,TGTGCCAGCAGTTCGAGTGGTAACTATGGCTACACCTTC
-,TRBV7-6,-,TRBJ2-3,CASSLVDSFTDTQYF,TGTGCCAGCAGCTTAGTTGACAGCTTCACAGATACGCAGTATTTT
-,TRBV6-2/TRBV6-3,-,TRBJ1-6,CASSSQRGSSPLHF,TGTGCCAGCAGTTCCCAACGGGGGAGTTCACCCCTCCACTTT
-,TRBV7-3,-,TRBJ2-2,CASSSSRASGELFF,TGTGCCAGCAGCTCATCGAGGGCCAGCGGGGAGCTGTTTTTT
-,TRBV19,-,TRBJ2-7,CASSPDGLGSSYEQYF,TGTGCCAGTAGTCCAGATGGTTTGGGGAGCTCCTACGAGCAGTACTTC
few,TRBV19,TRBD1,TRBJ2-7,CASRERGQKSYEQYF,TGTGCCAGTAGGGAGAGGGGACAGAAGTCCTACGAGCAGTACTTC
-,TRBV5-1,TRBD1,TRBJ2-7,CASSYGRVGQRTGEQYF,TGCGCCAGCAGCTATGGCAGGGTGGGACAGAGAACGGGCGAGCAGTACTTC
-,TRBV28,TRBD1,TRBJ2-7,CASSSGTGFINEQYF,TGTGCCAGCAGTTCCGGGACAGGGTTTATCAACGAGCAGTACTTC
-,TRBV25-1,-,TRBJ1-6,CASSEGRYSNSPLHF,TGTGCCAGCAGTGAAGGGAGGTATAGTAATTCACCCCTCCACTTT
-,TRBV5-1,TRBD1,TRBJ1-3,CASSPGTGYTGNTIYF,TGCGCCAGCAGCCCGGGGACAGGGTATACTGGAAACACCATATATTTT
once,TRBV11-3,-,TRBJ1-6,CASSFSGNNSPLHF,TGTGCCAGCAGCTTTTCAGGAAATAATTCACCCCTCCACTTT
few,TRBV27,TRBD1,TRBJ1-1,CASSSLSRGSMTEAFF,TGTGCCAGCAGTTCTCTCTCCAGGGGGTCAATGACTGAAGCTTTCTTT
-,TRBV2,TRBD2,TRBJ2-3,CASREYRGGEDTQYF,TGTGCCAGCAGGGAGTACCGGGGGGGGGAAGATACGCAGTATTTT
once,TRBV7-2,TRBD1,TRBJ2-7,CASSATGGPSYEQYF,TGTGCCAGCAGCGCAACAGGGGGCCCGTCCTACGAGCAGTACTTC
few,TRBV5-1,TRBD1,TRBJ1-2,CASSLEWTGNGYTF,TGCGCCAGCAGCTTGGAGTGGACAGGGAATGGCTACACCTTC
-,TRBV2,TRBD1,TRBJ2-7,CATAIGTEVYEQYF,TGTGCCACCGCTATAGGGACAGAGGTTTACGAGCAGTACTTC
-,TRBV28,TRBD1,TRBJ2-1,CASTMTGINEQFF,TGTGCCAGCACCATGACAGGGATCAATGAGCAGTTCTTC
once,TRBV19,-,TRBJ1-2,CASSITPSGEMSGYTF,TGTGCCAGTAGTATAACCCCAAGTGGGGAGATGAGTGGCTACACCTTC
-,TRBV7-3,TRBD2,TRBJ2-5,CASSRGEGETQYF,TGTGCCAGCAGCCGGGGGGAGGGTGAGACCCAGTACTTC
once,TRBV27,-,TRBJ1-5,CASSSTVTVSNQPQHF,TGTGCCAGCAGTTCAACTGTGACAGTTAGCAATCAGCCCCAGCATTTT
-,TRBV10-3,-,TRBJ1-1,CAISAGRTEAFF,TGTGCCATCAGTGCAGGGAGGACTGAAGCTTTCTTT
-,TRBV5-5,TRBD1,TRBJ2-7,CASSGTAYEQYF,TGTGCCAGCAGCGGGACAGCCTACGAGCAGTACTTC
-,TRBV6-5,-,TRBJ2-1,CASISGGSGGEQFF,TGTGCCAGCATTTCCGGGGGCTCGGGGGGCGAGCAGTTCTTC
-,TRBV9,-,TRBJ1-4,CASSPRGGRGGEKLFF,TGTGCCAGCAGCCCCCGCGGGGGCAGGGGAGGGGAAAAACTGTTTTTT
-,TRBV2,-,TRBJ2-7,CASSEVRYEQYF,TGTGCCAGCAGTGAGGTGAGGTACGAGCAGTACTTC
-,TRBV5-1,-,TRBJ1-2,CASSAALTANYGYTF,TGCGCCAGCAGCGCAGCCCTGACAGCTAACTATGGCTACACCTTC